This is a list of T cell receptor beta chains from one sample in a study of vaccination and CD4 T cells after COVID-19. Each CDR3 protein gets one entry after TCRdb re-called the PCR reads with MiXCR. This sample has about 22,000 distinct CDR3 sequences, with around 30% found just once. These receptors have no identified antigens. Source: CD4+ T cells from blood, cultured in vitro, taken about 7 months after SARS-CoV-2 vaccination. These receptors originate from a human donor who had recovered from COVID-19. The CDR3 runs from the conserved cysteine through the conserved F or W. The D gene is left open where the match is weak. Where a row states a size, it is once, few, many or the class of an expanded clone; other rows omit it.

clone_size,d_call,v_call,j_call,cdr3_aa,cdr3_nt
few,NA,TRBV28,TRBJ2-7,CASSPTGYRSEQYF,TGTGCCAGCAGTCCAACGGGATACCGGAGTGAGCAGTACTTC
NA,NA,TRBV20-1,TRBJ2-1,CSARRNEQFF,TGCAGTGCGCGGAGGAATGAGCAGTTCTTC
few,TRBD2,TRBV10-3,TRBJ2-7,CAISEAGGRNEQYF,TGTGCCATCAGTGAGGCGGGAGGGAGGAACGAGCAGTACTTC
few,NA,TRBV20-1,TRBJ1-5,CSAKSGSNQPQHF,TGCAGTGCGAAATCAGGTAGCAATCAGCCCCAGCATTTT
NA,NA,TRBV7-3,TRBJ2-3,CASSLMALGAGTDTQYF,TGTGCCAGCAGCTTAATGGCCCTGGGGGCCGGGACAGATACGCAGTATTTT
medium-sized,NA,TRBV7-2,TRBJ1-2,CASSLGTVYGYTF,TGTGCCAGCAGCTTAGGGACAGTCTATGGCTACACCTTC
NA,NA,TRBV6-1,TRBJ2-5,CASSEGGETQYF,TGTGCCAGCAGTGAAGGGGGAGAGACCCAGTACTTC
NA,NA,TRBV7-3,TRBJ2-1,CASSLQSDLEQFF,TGTGCCAGCAGCTTACAGTCGGATCTTGAGCAGTTCTTC
few,TRBD2,TRBV6-5,TRBJ2-5,CASSWTSSVKTQYF,TGTGCCAGCAGTTGGACTAGCTCGGTTAAGACCCAGTACTTC
few,TRBD1,TRBV7-9,TRBJ1-2,CASSHPTGGVYGYTF,TGTGCCAGCAGCCACCCAACAGGGGGCGTCTATGGCTACACCTTC
NA,TRBD2,TRBV7-9,TRBJ2-1,CASRGTSEENEQFF,TGCGCCAGCAGAGGGACTAGCGAGGAGAATGAGCAGTTCTTC
few,TRBD2,TRBV20-1,TRBJ2-1,CSASASGNNNEQFF,TGCAGTGCTAGTGCTAGCGGGAATAACAATGAGCAGTTCTTC
NA,TRBD1,TRBV6-1,TRBJ1-1,CASRPGQGANTEAFF,TGTGCCAGCAGGCCAGGACAGGGGGCTAACACTGAAGCTTTCTTT
few,NA,TRBV7-6,TRBJ2-1,CASSLASAYYNEQFF,TGTGCCAGCAGCCTCGCTAGCGCGTATTACAATGAGCAGTTCTTC
NA,NA,TRBV2,TRBJ2-1,CASSGILTSYNEQFF,TGTGCCAGCAGTGGGATCTTAACCTCCTACAATGAGCAGTTCTTC
NA,TRBD2,TRBV19,TRBJ2-7,CASRGLAGAYEQYF,TGTGCCAGTAGGGGACTAGCGGGAGCTTACGAGCAGTACTTC
NA,TRBD1,TRBV20-1,TRBJ1-1,CSARDTRTGRNTEAFF,TGCAGTGCTAGAGATACCAGGACAGGGCGTAACACTGAAGCTTTCTTT
NA,NA,TRBV27,TRBJ2-7,CASAQAQSEQYF,TGTGCCAGCGCACAAGCCCAATCCGAGCAGTACTTC
NA,TRBD1,TRBV20-1,TRBJ1-6,CSARDGYTGTVNSPLHF,TGCAGTGCTAGAGACGGCTACACAGGGACAGTAAATTCACCCCTCCACTTT
NA,NA,TRBV20-1,TRBJ2-7,CSAVLLNEQYF,TGCAGTGCCGTTCTCTTGAACGAGCAGTACTTC
NA,NA,TRBV24-1,TRBJ2-2,CATSDPNVVTGELFF,TGTGCCACCAGTGATCCAAACGTCGTCACCGGGGAGCTGTTTTTT
NA,TRBD1,TRBV6-1,TRBJ1-6,CASAGQGAYNSPLHF,TGTGCCAGCGCAGGACAGGGGGCTTACAATTCACCCCTCCACTTT
NA,TRBD1,TRBV28,TRBJ1-5,CASSLGLRDRQNQPQHF,TGTGCCAGCAGTCTGGGGCTCCGGGACAGGCAAAATCAGCCCCAGCATTTT
few,NA,TRBV20-1,TRBJ1-1,CSERSPNTEAFF,TGCAGTGAAAGGTCCCCGAACACTGAAGCTTTCTTT
few,NA,TRBV20-1,TRBJ2-1,CSADRGGTEQFF,TGCAGTGCTGATAGGGGAGGTACTGAGCAGTTCTTC
NA,NA,TRBV19,TRBJ1-2,CASSTLRGPYGYTF,TGTGCCAGTAGTACCTTACGGGGGCCCTATGGCTACACCTTC
NA,TRBD2,TRBV7-8,TRBJ2-7,CASSPDVEMGLEYF,TGTGCCAGCTCGCCGGATGTAGAGATGGGACTAGAGTACTTC
medium-sized,TRBD1,TRBV27,TRBJ1-5,CASSIDRGNQPQHF,TGTGCCAGCAGCATTGACAGGGGGAATCAGCCCCAGCATTTT
few,NA,TRBV7-2,TRBJ2-1,CASSHLFARSSYNEQFF,TGTGCCAGCAGCCATCTTTTTGCCCGGAGCTCCTACAATGAGCAGTTCTTC
NA,NA,TRBV10-3,TRBJ2-1,CAIGSGQSSYNEQFF,TGTGCCATCGGGTCTGGGCAGAGCTCCTACAATGAGCAGTTCTTC
few,NA,TRBV10-3,TRBJ1-1,CAIAGTNTEAFF,TGTGCCATCGCCGGGACAAACACTGAAGCTTTCTTT
NA,TRBD2,TRBV7-2,TRBJ2-3,CASSAGTSTADTQYF,TGTGCCAGCAGCGCCGGGACTAGCACGGCAGATACGCAGTATTTT
NA,TRBD1,TRBV7-8,TRBJ1-5,CASSRDRGNQPQHF,TGTGCCAGCAGCCGGGACAGGGGCAATCAGCCCCAGCATTTT
NA,NA,TRBV7-3,TRBJ2-5,CASSLNRQETQYF,TGTGCCAGCAGCTTAAACAGACAAGAGACCCAGTACTTC
NA,NA,TRBV7-6,TRBJ2-7,CASSAEGGQTYEQYF,TGTGCCAGCAGCGCCGAGGGGGGTCAGACCTACGAGCAGTACTTC
NA,NA,TRBV6-5,TRBJ2-7,CASSYSSQRRAEQYF,TGTGCCAGCAGTTACTCGAGCCAAAGAAGGGCCGAGCAGTACTTC
few,NA,TRBV20-1,TRBJ2-7,CSASANWDYEQYF,TGCAGTGCTAGTGCAAATTGGGACTACGAGCAGTACTTC
NA,NA,TRBV4-3,TRBJ2-5,CASSQGLNPGGETQYF,TGCGCCAGCAGCCAAGGTCTCAACCCTGGAGGAGAGACCCAGTACTTC
NA,NA,TRBV28,TRBJ2-7,CASNTGTSYEQYF,TGTGCCAGTAACACAGGGACCTCCTACGAGCAGTACTTC
NA,TRBD2,TRBV6-4,TRBJ2-1,CASSLEAGGSQNEQFF,TGTGCCAGCAGCCTCGAAGCGGGAGGTTCTCAGAATGAGCAGTTCTTC
few,NA,TRBV6-5,TRBJ2-5,CASSFDRQETQYF,TGTGCCAGCAGTTTCGACAGGCAAGAGACCCAGTACTTC
NA,NA,TRBV24-1,TRBJ2-3,CATRSSLVRDTQYF,TGTGCCACCAGGTCTAGCCTGGTGAGAGATACGCAGTATTTT
few,NA,TRBV28,TRBJ2-7,CASSLFLAPVMHYEQYF,TGTGCCAGCAGTTTATTTTTAGCCCCGGTAATGCACTACGAGCAGTACTTC
NA,NA,TRBV6-1,TRBJ2-1,CASSPSTRTSDNEQFF,TGTGCCAGCAGTCCGTCTACTAGGACGTCCGACAATGAGCAGTTCTTC
few,NA,TRBV7-9,TRBJ2-1,CASSYRSRNSGNNEQFF,TGTGCCAGCAGCTATCGATCGCGAAACTCGGGGAACAATGAGCAGTTCTTC
few,NA,TRBV6-1,TRBJ1-5,CASSDRDSNQPQHF,TGTGCCAGCAGTGATCGGGACAGCAATCAGCCCCAGCATTTT